This T cell receptor (beta chain) derives from a study of T cell responses to AZD1222 COVID-19 vaccine. Study results and caveats: Repertoires were sampled only after the peak T cell response. Spike-specific TCR breadth and depth went up after people got two AZD1222 doses. Donors in the cohort were predominantly white British and more often female, and clonal diversity was possibly underestimated. Spike-spanning, vaccine-associated CD4 TCRs were dominant at 160-218 and 743-854.

The CDR3 covers 17 residues. Trimming pared 4 bases from V and 0 bases from J, leaving 16 bases between. Germline lookup yields CDR1 LGHNA and CDR2 YSLEER. As to this clone: Its antigen is not known.

The repertoire was sequenced with immunoSEQ multiplex PCR; TCRdb's copy has only in-frame clones and lacks some. The data contain around 200,000 clones, 90% to 95% of them singletons. The clonotype was recovered from an adult who received the AZD1222 COVID-19 vaccine. This chain connects TRBV4-3 to TRBJ1-3; TRBD1 might be the D (5 bases). The input for sequencing was peripheral blood, taken 28 days after the second AZD1222 dose. The chain's CDR3 is CASSPFARGHSGNTIYF. CDR3 nucleotides: TGCGCCAGCAGCCCATTCGCCCGGGGCCACTCTGGAAACACCATATATTTT.